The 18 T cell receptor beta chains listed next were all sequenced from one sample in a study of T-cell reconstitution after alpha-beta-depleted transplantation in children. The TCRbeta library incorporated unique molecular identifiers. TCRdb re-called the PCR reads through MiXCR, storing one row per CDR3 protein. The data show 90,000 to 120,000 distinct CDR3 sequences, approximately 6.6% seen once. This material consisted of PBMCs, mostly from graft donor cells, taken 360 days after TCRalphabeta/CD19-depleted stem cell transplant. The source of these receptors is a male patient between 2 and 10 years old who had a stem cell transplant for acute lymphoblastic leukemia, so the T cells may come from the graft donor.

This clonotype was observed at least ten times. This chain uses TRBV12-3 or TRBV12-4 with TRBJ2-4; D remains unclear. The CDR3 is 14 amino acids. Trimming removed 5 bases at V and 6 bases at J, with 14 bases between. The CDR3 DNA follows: TGTGCCAGCAGTCTAACCACCCCGAGAAACATTCAGTACTTC. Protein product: CASSLTTPRNIQYF.

The CDR3 nucleotides read TGTGCCAGCAGCCAGAATAACTATGGCTACACCTTC. This translates into CASSQNNYGYTF. The chain has TRBV14 and TRBJ1-2; D is ambiguous. The CDR3 contains 12 residues. The ends were cut back, 3 bases at V and 1 base at J, with 3 bases in the middle. Per the germline V gene, CDR1 is SGHDN and CDR2 is FVKESK.

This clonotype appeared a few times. DNA for the CDR3: TGTGCCAGCATGGGACAGGGGGTTGTGCAGTACTTC. Translated, it gives CASMGQGVVQYF. The V gene is TRBV28, the J gene TRBJ2-7; TRBD1 matches 11 bases. V was pared by 7 bases and J by 9 bases, with 5 bases of the junction left unmatched. Germline V gene lookup returns CDR1 MDHEN and CDR2 SYDVKM. The CDR3 loop spans 12 amino acids.

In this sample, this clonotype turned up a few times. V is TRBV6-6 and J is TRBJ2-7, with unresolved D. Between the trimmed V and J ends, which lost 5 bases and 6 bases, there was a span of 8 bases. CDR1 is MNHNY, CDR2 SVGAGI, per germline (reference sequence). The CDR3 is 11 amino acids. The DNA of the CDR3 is TGTGCCAGCAGTCCTGCCGCCGAGCAGTACTTC. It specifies CASSPAAEQYF.

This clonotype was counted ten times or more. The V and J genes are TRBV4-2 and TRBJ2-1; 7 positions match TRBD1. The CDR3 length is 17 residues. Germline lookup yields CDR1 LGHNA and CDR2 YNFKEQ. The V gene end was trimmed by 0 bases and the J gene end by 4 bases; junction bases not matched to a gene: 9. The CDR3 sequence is CASSQDITGALYNEQFF. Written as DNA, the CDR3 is TGTGCCAGCAGCCAAGACATAACAGGGGCTCTTTACAATGAGCAGTTCTTC.

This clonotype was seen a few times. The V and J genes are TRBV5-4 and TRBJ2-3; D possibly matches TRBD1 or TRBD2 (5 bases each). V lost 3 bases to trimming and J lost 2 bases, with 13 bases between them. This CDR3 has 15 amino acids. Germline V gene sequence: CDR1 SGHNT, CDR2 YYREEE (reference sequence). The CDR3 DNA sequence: TGTGCCAGCAGCTCGCCGGGACCTCTCACAGATACGCAGTATTTT. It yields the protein CASSSPGPLTDTQYF. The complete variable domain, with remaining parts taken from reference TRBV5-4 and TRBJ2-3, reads ETGVTQSPTHLIKTRGQQVTLRCSSQSGHNTVSWYQQALGQGPQFIFQYYREEENGRGNFPPRFSGLQFPNYSSELNVNALELDDSALYLCASSSPGPLTDTQYFGPGTRLTVL.

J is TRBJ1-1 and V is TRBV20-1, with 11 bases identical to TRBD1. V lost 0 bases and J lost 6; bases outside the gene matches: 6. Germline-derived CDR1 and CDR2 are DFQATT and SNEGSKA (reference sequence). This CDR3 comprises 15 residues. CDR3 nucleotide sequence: TGCAGTGCTAGAGATATTGGGACAGGGGGACCTGAAGCTTTCTTT. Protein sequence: CSARDIGTGGPEAFF.

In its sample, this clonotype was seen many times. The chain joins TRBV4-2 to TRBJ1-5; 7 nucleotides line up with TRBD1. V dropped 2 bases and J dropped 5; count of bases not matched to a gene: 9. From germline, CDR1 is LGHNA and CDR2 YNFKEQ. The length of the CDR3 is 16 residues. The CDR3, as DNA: TGTGCCAGCAGCCAATCTACAGGGGAAGGAGATCAGCCCCAGCATTTT. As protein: CASSQSTGEGDQPQHF.

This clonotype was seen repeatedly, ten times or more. CDR3 in amino acids: CSFRQGGPYGYTF. The CDR3 bases are TGCAGCTTCAGACAGGGGGGCCCTTATGGCTACACCTTC. This chain links TRBV29-1 with TRBJ1-2, with 9 positions matching TRBD1. Trimming at V came to 8 bases and at J to 5 bases, leaving 9 bases not matched to a gene. This CDR3 region has 13 residues. CDR1 and CDR2 (germline): SQVTM, ANQGSEA.

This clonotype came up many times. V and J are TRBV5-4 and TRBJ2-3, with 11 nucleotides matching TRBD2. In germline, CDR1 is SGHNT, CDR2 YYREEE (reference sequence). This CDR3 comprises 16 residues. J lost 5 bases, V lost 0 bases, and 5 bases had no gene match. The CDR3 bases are TGTGCCAGCAGCTTGGGACTAGCGGGATTTCGAGATACGCAGTATTTT. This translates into CASSLGLAGFRDTQYF.

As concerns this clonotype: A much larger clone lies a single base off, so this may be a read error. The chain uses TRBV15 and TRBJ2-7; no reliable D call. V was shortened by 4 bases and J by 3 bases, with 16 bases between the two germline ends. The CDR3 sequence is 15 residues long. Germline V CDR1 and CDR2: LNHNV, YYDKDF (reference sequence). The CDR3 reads CATSKTASSFYEQYF. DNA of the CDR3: TGTGCCACCAGCAAAACAGCTTCGAGCTTCTACGAGCAGTACTTC. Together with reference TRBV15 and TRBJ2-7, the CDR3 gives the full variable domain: DAMVIQNPRYQVTQFGKPVTLSCSQTLNHNVMYWYQQKSSQAPKLLFHYYDKDFNNEADTPDNFQSRRPNTSFCFLDIRSPGLGDTAMYLCATSKTASSFYEQYFGPGTRLTVT.

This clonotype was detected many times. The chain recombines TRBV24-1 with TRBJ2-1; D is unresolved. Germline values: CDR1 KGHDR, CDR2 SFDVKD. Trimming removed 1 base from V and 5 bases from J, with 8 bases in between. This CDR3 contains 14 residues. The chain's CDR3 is CATSDFRLDNEQFF. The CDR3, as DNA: TGTGCCACCAGTGATTTTAGGCTGGACAATGAGCAGTTCTTC.

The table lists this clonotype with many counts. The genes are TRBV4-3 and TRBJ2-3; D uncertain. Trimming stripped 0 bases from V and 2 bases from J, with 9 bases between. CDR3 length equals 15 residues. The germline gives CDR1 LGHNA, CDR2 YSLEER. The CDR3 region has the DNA TGCGCCAGCAGCCAAGACCGGTACTACACAGATACGCAGTATTTT. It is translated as CASSQDRYYTDTQYF.

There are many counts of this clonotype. The CDR3 region is CASSFHSGYNEQFF. The DNA of the CDR3 is TGTGCCAGCAGCTTTCATAGCGGCTACAATGAGCAGTTCTTC. This sequence joins TRBV7-2 and TRBJ2-1, with a weak D call TRBD2 (6 bases). Germline V gene data show CDR1 as SGHTA and CDR2 as FQGNSA. The germline V and J ends were trimmed by 3 bases and 3 bases, with 9 bases remaining between them. The CDR3 runs to 14 residues.

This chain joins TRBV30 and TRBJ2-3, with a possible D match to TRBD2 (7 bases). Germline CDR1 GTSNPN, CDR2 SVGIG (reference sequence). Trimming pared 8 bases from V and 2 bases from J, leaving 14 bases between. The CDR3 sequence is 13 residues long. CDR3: CAGEGDYTDTQYF. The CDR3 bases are TGTGCCGGGGAGGGGGACTACACAGATACGCAGTATTTT.

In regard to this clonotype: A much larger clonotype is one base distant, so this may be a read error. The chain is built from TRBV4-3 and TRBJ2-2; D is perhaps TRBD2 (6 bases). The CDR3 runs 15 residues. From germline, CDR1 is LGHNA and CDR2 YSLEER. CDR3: CASSQTGTYTGEVFF. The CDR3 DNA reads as TGCGCCAGCAGCCAGACCGGGACCTATACCGGGGAGGTGTTTTTT.

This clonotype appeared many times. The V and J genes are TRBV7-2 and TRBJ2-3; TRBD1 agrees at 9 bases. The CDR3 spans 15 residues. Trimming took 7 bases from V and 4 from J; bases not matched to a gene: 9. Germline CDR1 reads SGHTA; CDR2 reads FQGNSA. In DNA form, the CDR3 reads TGTGCCAGCACCGCGGGACAGGGCTTCGCAGATACGCAGTATTTT. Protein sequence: CASTAGQGFADTQYF. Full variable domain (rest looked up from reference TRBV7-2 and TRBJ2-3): GAGVSQSPSNKVTEKGKDVELRCDPISGHTALYWYRQSLGQGLEFLIYFQGNSAPDKSGLPSDRFSAERTGGSVSTLTIQRTQQEDSAVYLCASTAGQGFADTQYFGPGTRLTVL.

CDR3 protein: CASSYVSGIETQYF. CDR3 nucleotides: TGTGCCAGCAGTTACGTTAGCGGGATCGAGACCCAGTACTTC. The V call is TRBV27, the J call TRBJ2-5, with 8 bases that match TRBD2. The CDR3 covers 14 residues. Trimming at V came to 4 bases and at J to 5 bases, leaving 6 bases not matched to a gene. Germline CDR1 is MNHEY and CDR2 is SMNVEV (reference sequence).